This T cell receptor beta chain derives from a study of OX40 agonist ivuxolimab in advanced cancers. Sequenced by immunoSEQ multiplex PCR; TCRdb stores in-frame clones only, minus some. This repertoire shows 41,000 or so clones, around 87% found once; its top ten account for about 3.6%. V dropped 8 bases and J dropped 2; count of bases not matched to a gene: 3. There are 13 residues in the CDR3. From germline, CDR1 is SNHLY and CDR2 FYNNEI. The material was CD4+ or CD8+ T cells sorted from blood, obtained in a trial of the OX40 agonist ivuxolimab. This TCR was recovered from an adult with an advanced solid tumor such as melanoma, head and neck, liver or kidney cancer. The chain employs TRBV2 and TRBJ1-2, with TRBD1 identical over 9 bases. The CDR3 region has the DNA TGTGCCAGCGTAGGACAGGGGAACTATGGCTACACCTTC. Its protein is CASVGQGNYGYTF.